This TCR beta chain was found in a study of shared clonotypes between healthy human individuals. The CDR3 covers 17 residues. The repertoire was sequenced with immunoSEQ multiplex PCR; TCRdb's copy has only in-frame clones and lacks some. This sample has a few hundred thousand clones; roughly 91% occur once, and the top ten carry around 15%. This chain connects TRBV12-1 to TRBJ2-7; the table's D call, TRBD1, has no DNA check behind it. TRBV12-1 is deemed a pseudogene. Material for sequencing was memory CD8+ T cells sorted from blood. Sample subset: CD45RO+ cells pooled with CCR7-negative TemRA cells. This clonotype originated in a man between 18 and 35 years old in good health. For the CDR3, the DNA is TGTGCCAGCAGCTTCACCATTGGCGGGACAGAGAACTACGAGCAGTACTTC. Translating gives CASSFTIGGTENYEQYF.